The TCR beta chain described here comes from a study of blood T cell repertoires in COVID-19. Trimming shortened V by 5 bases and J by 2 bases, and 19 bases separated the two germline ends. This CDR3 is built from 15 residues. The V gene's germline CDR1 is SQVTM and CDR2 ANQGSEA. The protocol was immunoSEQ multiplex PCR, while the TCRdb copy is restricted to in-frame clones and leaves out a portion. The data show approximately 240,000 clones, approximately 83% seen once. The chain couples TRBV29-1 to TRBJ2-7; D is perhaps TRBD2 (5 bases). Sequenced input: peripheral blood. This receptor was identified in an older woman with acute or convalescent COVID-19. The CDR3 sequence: CSVRGSGGGPYEQYF. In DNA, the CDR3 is TGCAGCGTTCGCGGGTCCGGTGGTGGGCCCTACGAGCAGTACTTC.